Presented here are 18 T cell receptor beta chains from one specimen sequenced in a study of T-cell reconstitution after alpha-beta-depleted transplantation in children (dated by TCRdb to 2016 to 2018). Preparation of the library involved PCR. Reads for this sample came from an Illumina HiSeq 2500. TCR libraries were prepared with molecular barcoding, using unique molecular identifiers to normalize TCRbeta repertoire quantification. TCRdb ran its own pipeline on the public reads, namely fastp trimming at Q25 and MiXCR clone calling, and kept in-frame beta chains. Every entry covers one CDR3 protein and lists the most common genes and DNA from its rows. Present in this sample are some 350,000 distinct CDR3 sequences, approximately 10% of which were seen just once. Of the sample, around 2.3% falls within the top ten clones. The sequencing here drew on PBMCs from the stem cell graft donor, taken from the stem cell graft. All receptors derive from a human donor who donated a stem cell graft to a child with acute lymphoblastic leukemia.

There are a few counts of this clonotype. This chain uses TRBV7-9 with TRBJ2-7; TRBD1 or TRBD2 may be the D gene (6 bases each). Trimming removed 5 bases at V and 4 bases at J, with 21 bases between. CDR3 length: 16 amino acids. From germline, CDR1 is SEHNR and CDR2 FQNEAQ (reference sequence). CDR3 region: CASSLRTGKGGYEQYF. In nucleotides, the CDR3 is TGTGCCAGCAGCCTTCGGACCGGGAAGGGGGGATACGAGCAGTACTTC.

The genes are TRBV3-1 and TRBJ2-7; 7 positions match TRBD1. J lost 7 bases, V lost 1 base, and 10 bases had no gene match. CDR1 LGHDT and CDR2 YNNKEL come from the germline V gene (reference sequence). CDR3 size: 15 residues. The CDR3 DNA is TGTGCCAGCAGCCAAGCCCGAACGACAGGGCAAGAGCAGTACTTC. It codes for CASSQARTTGQEQYF.

This clonotype occurred a few times. The gene calls are TRBV12-3 or TRBV12-4 and TRBJ2-5, with 11 bases that match TRBD1. J lost 4 bases, V lost 3 bases, and 7 bases had no gene match. The CDR3 has 16 amino acids. CDR3 DNA sequence: TGTGCCAGCAGTTTCACACCGGGACAGGGGGGAGAGACCCAGTACTTC. Its protein product is CASSFTPGQGGETQYF.

The chain recombines TRBV5-1 with TRBJ2-1; D is uncertain. This CDR3 has 12 residues. CDR1 is SGHRS, CDR2 YFSETQ, per germline. Trimming pared 4 bases from V and 5 bases from J, leaving 7 bases between. CDR3 nucleotide sequence: TGCGCCAGCAGCACGGATGACAATGAGCAGTTCTTC. Translating it yields CASSTDDNEQFF.

This clonotype was found a few times. The rearrangement joins TRBV7-2 to TRBJ2-1, with D possibly matching TRBD1 (6 bases). The CDR3 runs 13 residues. V shed 5 bases and J shed 8 bases, with 13 bases lying between them. Germline V gene sequence: CDR1 SGHTA, CDR2 FQGNSA. The CDR3 DNA reads as TGTGCCAGCAGCCTACAGGGCGTCCATGAGCAGTTCTTC. Residues: CASSLQGVHEQFF.

This rearrangement joins TRBV5-1 to TRBJ1-2, with D perhaps matching TRBD1 (6 bases). This CDR3 has 15 residues. Germline V lookup: CDR1 SGHRS, CDR2 YFSETQ. V dropped 4 bases and J dropped 0 bases, with 13 bases sitting between them. DNA of the CDR3: TGCGCCAGCAGCCCTGACAGGCTAGCTAACTATGGCTACACCTTC. This encodes CASSPDRLANYGYTF.

This chain links TRBV4-3 with TRBJ2-7; D possibly matches TRBD1 or TRBD2 (6 bases each). Germline V gives CDR1 LGHNA, CDR2 YSLEER. V lost 0 bases and J 1 base, leaving 10 bases between the germline ends. The CDR3 extends over 15 amino acids. CDR3 nucleotide sequence: TGCGCCAGCAGCCAAGATTGGGGGGCATCCTACGAGCAGTACTTC. It is translated as CASSQDWGASYEQYF.

This chain links TRBV6-5 with TRBJ2-3; D may be TRBD1 (6 bases). The ends were cut back, 0 bases at V and 5 bases at J, with 12 bases in the middle. The CDR3 has 15 residues. The germline CDR1 and CDR2 sequences are MNHEY and SVGAGI. The CDR3 bases are TGTGCCAGCAGTTACTCGCGACAGGTCGGAGATACGCAGTATTTT. It encodes CASSYSRQVGDTQYF.

The rearrangement joins TRBV4-2 to TRBJ1-2; no definite D call. V shed 0 bases and J shed 4 bases, with 15 bases lying between them. This CDR3 region has 16 residues. Germline-derived CDR1 and CDR2 are LGHNA and YNFKEQ. The CDR3 region is CASSQDQPSSSYGYTF. The CDR3 coding sequence is TGTGCCAGCAGCCAAGATCAACCCTCCAGCTCCTATGGCTACACCTTC.

This clonotype was detected many times. The chain couples TRBV5-1 to TRBJ2-7, with 7 bases lining up with TRBD1. Losses at the gene ends were 2 bases for V and 2 bases for J; bases not matched to a gene: 7. Germline V gene lookup returns CDR1 SGHRS and CDR2 YFSETQ. The CDR3 spans 15 residues. This CDR3 reads CASSLGDRVTYEQYF. Here the CDR3 DNA reads TGCGCCAGCAGCTTAGGGGACAGAGTAACCTACGAGCAGTACTTC.

This clonotype showed up many times. This rearrangement joins TRBV4-2 to TRBJ2-1; D remains unclear. Germline CDR1 LGHNA, CDR2 YNFKEQ. The CDR3 length is 10 residues. V shed 8 bases and J shed 5 bases, with 4 bases lying between them. The CDR3 DNA reads TGTGCCAGCGGGAACAATGAGCAGTTCTTC. Its protein product is CASGNNEQFF.

This clonotype was seen only a few times. The CDR3 coding sequence is TGTGCCAGCAGCCACAGCGACCCGGGCAGAGATGAAAAACTGTTTTTT. This sequence encodes CASSHSDPGRDEKLFF. The V call is TRBV7-9, the J call TRBJ1-4; D gene uncertain. The V end lost 5 bases, the J end lost 6 bases, and 19 bases lay between the germline ends. Germline loops: CDR1 SEHNR, CDR2 FQNEAQ (reference sequence). The CDR3 is made up of 16 amino acids.

The V and J genes are TRBV15 and TRBJ2-6; D is unresolved. Trimming removed 0 bases from V and 0 bases from J, with 6 bases in between. This CDR3 comprises 16 residues. The germline V gene has CDR1 LNHNV and CDR2 YYDKDF (reference sequence). The CDR3, as DNA: TGTGCCACCAGCAGAGACCGATTCTCTGGGGCCAACGTCCTGACTTTC. It yields the protein CATSRDRFSGANVLTF.

The V call is TRBV7-3, the J call TRBJ2-2, with 14 bases that match TRBD2. The ends lost 1 base at V and 0 bases at J; junction bases unmatched: 10. Germline assignment: CDR1 SGHTA and CDR2 FQGTGA. This CDR3 contains 21 residues. The CDR3: CASSLSRTSGRNRANTGELFF. CDR3 coding DNA: TGTGCCAGCAGCTTAAGTCGGACTAGCGGGAGGAATAGGGCGAACACCGGGGAGCTGTTTTTT.

In this sample, this clonotype turned up many times. The V and J genes are TRBV13 and TRBJ2-5; 8 nucleotides align to TRBD2. Germline values: CDR1 PRHDT, CDR2 FYEKMQ (reference sequence). This CDR3 comprises 16 residues. Germline trimming cut 2 bases from V and 3 bases from J; bases unmatched to any gene: 8. The CDR3 DNA reads TGTGCCAGCAGCTTATGGGGTAGCGGGATGAAAGAGACCCAGTACTTC. This sequence encodes CASSLWGSGMKETQYF.

This clonotype was found a few times. The chain joins TRBV4-3 to TRBJ1-4; D gene uncertain. The CDR3 contains 14 residues. Trimming removed 3 bases from V and 2 bases from J, with 7 bases in between. The germline CDR1 and CDR2 sequences are LGHNA and YSLEER. The CDR3 loop reads CASSHLSTNEKLFF. The CDR3 DNA reads TGCGCCAGCAGCCATTTATCGACTAATGAAAAACTGTTTTTT.

The rearrangement joins TRBV7-3 to TRBJ2-7; either TRBD1 or TRBD2 may supply D (5 bases each). This CDR3 contains 14 residues. Germline assignment: CDR1 SGHTA and CDR2 FQGTGA. Trimming removed 5 bases from V and 0 bases from J, with 11 bases in between. CDR3 in amino acids: CASSRDALSYEQYF. In DNA, the CDR3 is TGTGCCAGCAGCCGGGACGCCCTCTCCTACGAGCAGTACTTC.

This clonotype has only a few counts. V usage is TRBV6-2 or TRBV6-3 and J usage is TRBJ2-3, with 7 bases lining up with TRBD2. The CDR3 runs 16 residues. CDR1 and CDR2 from the germline V gene are MNHEY and SVGEGT. J was trimmed by 0 bases and V by 3 bases; bases with no gene match: 6. CDR3 sequence (DNA): TGTGCCAGCAGTTATTACGTGGGAGGGAGCACAGATACGCAGTATTTT. Translated: CASSYYVGGSTDTQYF.